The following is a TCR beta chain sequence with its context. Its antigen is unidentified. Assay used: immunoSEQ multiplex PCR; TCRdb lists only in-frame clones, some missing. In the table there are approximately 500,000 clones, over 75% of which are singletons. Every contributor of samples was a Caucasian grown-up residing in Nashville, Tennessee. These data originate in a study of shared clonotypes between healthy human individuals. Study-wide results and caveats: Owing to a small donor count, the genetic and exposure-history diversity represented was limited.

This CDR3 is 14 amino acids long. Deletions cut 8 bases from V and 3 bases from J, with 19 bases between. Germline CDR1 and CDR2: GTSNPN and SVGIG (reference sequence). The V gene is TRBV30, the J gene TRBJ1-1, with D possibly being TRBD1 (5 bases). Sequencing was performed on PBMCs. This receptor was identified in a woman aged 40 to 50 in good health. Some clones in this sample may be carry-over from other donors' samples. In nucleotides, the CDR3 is TGTGCCAGCCAGTCAGGGAACTTTGACACTGAAGCTTTCTTT. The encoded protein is CASQSGNFDTEAFF.